Presented here are 27 T cell receptor beta chains from one specimen sequenced in a study of CXCR3-negative and CXCR3-positive naive CD8 T cells. Study outcomes and limitations: Higher TRB CDR3 hydrophobicity marked CXCR3-positive naive cells relative to CXCR3-negative naive cells.

UMI-tagged TRB cDNA libraries were built via 5' RACE. TCRdb re-called the 5' RACE reads and catalogs CDR3 proteins one per entry, DNA excluded. The sample holds about 6,000 distinct CDR3 sequences. No antigen is known for these receptors. The source material was naive CXCR3+ CD8+ T cells from blood. Indicated subset: CD45RO-CCR7+CD27+CD95- naive CD8+ T cells expressing CXCR3 (TNR3+). The receptors here all came from a human donor in good health. Some clones in this sample may be carry-over from other donors' samples.

This clonotype is deemed medium-sized by its frequency. The J gene is TRBJ2-1, the V gene TRBV3-1. The CDR3 runs 14 residues. Per the germline V gene, CDR1 is LGHDT and CDR2 is YNNKEL (reference sequence). This CDR3 is CASSQETTDNEQFF.

The chain employs TRBV3-1 and TRBJ2-3; checking the TCRdb D call of TRBD1 is not possible without DNA. CDR3 size: 15 residues. Germline values: CDR1 LGHDT, CDR2 YNNKEL (reference sequence). CDR3 region: CASSQDGTGVDTQYF.

This clonotype is deemed medium-sized by its frequency. The chain is built from TRBV29-1 and TRBJ1-1; lacking DNA, the TRBD1 call made by TCRdb goes unchecked. The germline gives CDR1 SQVTM, CDR2 ANQGSEA. The CDR3 is 12 residues long. The CDR3 sequence: CSVEEGTEEAFF.

This chain connects TRBV7-2 to TRBJ2-1; TCRdb calls TRBD1, which cannot be checked without DNA. There are 16 residues in the CDR3. The germline V gene has CDR1 SGHTA and CDR2 FQGNSA. The CDR3 loop reads CASSWQISLSGDEQFF. Variable domain in full (rest from reference TRBV7-2 and TRBJ2-1): GAGVSQSPSNKVTEKGKDVELRCDPISGHTALYWYRQSLGQGLEFLIYFQGNSAPDKSGLPSDRFSAERTGGSVSTLTIQRTQQEDSAVYLCASSWQISLSGDEQFFGPGTRLTVL.

V and J are TRBV7-2 and TRBJ2-1. Per the germline V gene, CDR1 is SGHTA and CDR2 is FQGNSA. This CDR3 has 14 amino acids. CDR3: CASSLARIYNEQFF.

The J gene is TRBJ2-1, the V gene TRBV7-2. The CDR3 contains 16 residues. Looked up from germline, CDR1 is SGHTA and CDR2 is FQGNSA. Here the CDR3 reads CASSLARGWSYNEQFF.

By frequency, this clonotype is medium-sized. V is TRBV3-1 and J is TRBJ2-5; TCRdb proposes TRBD1, but this gene call is untestable without DNA. Germline values: CDR1 LGHDT, CDR2 YNNKEL (reference sequence). The CDR3 covers 15 residues. The CDR3 is CASSQEPGGIETQYF.

This chain joins TRBV29-1 and TRBJ1-1; TCRdb names TRBD1, which stays unverified in the absence of DNA. In germline, CDR1 is SQVTM, CDR2 ANQGSEA. This CDR3 contains 13 residues. The CDR3 protein is CSVTGTSNTEAFF.

The chain is built from TRBV5-1 and TRBJ2-7; TCRdb indicates TRBD2, and absent DNA this call remains unverified. The CDR3 sequence is 15 residues long. Germline CDR1 is SGHRS and CDR2 is YFSETQ. The CDR3 loop reads CASSFGTSGSYEQYF.

This sequence joins TRBV27 and TRBJ1-1; TCRdb's D gene call, TRBD1, goes unchecked for lack of DNA. Germline lookup yields CDR1 MNHEY and CDR2 SMNVEV (reference sequence). The CDR3 extends over 17 amino acids. CDR3 residues: CASSLYQGETMNTEAFF.

The V and J genes are TRBV7-9 and TRBJ1-1; TCRdb names TRBD1, which stays unverified in the absence of DNA. The CDR3 has 15 amino acids. The germline gives CDR1 SEHNR, CDR2 FQNEAQ (reference sequence). The CDR3 loop is CASSLNIQGDTEAFF.

V and J are TRBV4-2 and TRBJ1-4; TCRdb outputs TRBD1, but without DNA this stays unchecked. This CDR3 contains 15 residues. CDR1 LGHNA and CDR2 YNFKEQ come from the germline V gene. CDR3 loop: CASSQDAGGGEKLFF.

This clonotype is identified as medium-sized from frequency. This rearrangement joins TRBV29-1 to TRBJ2-5; the D gene TCRdb calls, TRBD2, cannot be checked with no DNA. Germline CDR1 SQVTM, CDR2 ANQGSEA. The CDR3 length is 14 residues. CDR3 in amino acids: CSVVSGLNPETQYF. The full variable domain, completed using reference TRBV29-1 and TRBJ2-5, is SAVISQKPSRDICQRGTSLTIQCQVDSQVTMMFWYRQQPGQSLTLIATANQGSEATYESGFVIDKFPISRPNLTFSTLTVSNMSPEDSSIYLCSVVSGLNPETQYFGPGTRLLVL.

The chain joins TRBV5-1 to TRBJ2-7; as DNA is missing, the TRBD1 call by TCRdb cannot be tested. The germline gives CDR1 SGHRS, CDR2 YFSETQ. The CDR3 spans 14 residues. The CDR3 sequence: CASSLAPGSYEQYF. Together with reference TRBV5-1 and TRBJ2-7, the CDR3 gives the full variable domain: KAGVTQTPRYLIKTRGQQVTLSCSPISGHRSVSWYQQTPGQGLQFLFEYFSETQRNKGNFPGRFSGRQFSNSRSEMNVSTLELGDSALYLCASSLAPGSYEQYFGPGTRLTVT.

The genes are TRBV9 and TRBJ1-1; with no DNA, the TCRdb D assignment of TRBD1 cannot be verified. The V gene's germline CDR1 is SGDLS and CDR2 YYNGEE. This CDR3 region has 15 residues. This chain's CDR3 is CASSVGGEPNTEAFF.

This clonotype counts as medium-sized by frequency. The V and J genes are TRBV13 and TRBJ2-1; TCRdb proposes TRBD1, but this gene call is untestable without DNA. Germline loops: CDR1 PRHDT, CDR2 FYEKMQ (reference sequence). The CDR3 runs to 13 residues. Here the CDR3 reads CASSSTGINEQFF.

Measured by frequency, this clonotype is medium-sized. This chain links TRBV29-1 with TRBJ2-1; TCRdb gives TRBD2 as the D gene, but with no DNA this cannot be confirmed. The V gene's germline CDR1 is SQVTM and CDR2 ANQGSEA. This CDR3 is built from 17 residues. The CDR3 spells CSVEDREPGLRYNEQFF.

The V call is TRBV5-5, the J call TRBJ2-5. Germline lookup yields CDR1 SGHKS and CDR2 YYEKEE (reference sequence). This CDR3 comprises 14 residues. Here the CDR3 reads CASSLDRSQETQYF.

In terms of frequency, this clonotype is medium-sized. The chain is built from TRBV6-5 and TRBJ2-1; absent DNA, TCRdb's TRBD2 call cannot be checked. Looked up from germline, CDR1 is MNHEY and CDR2 is SVGAGI. The CDR3 runs to 15 residues. The CDR3 loop is CASSYLLAGGNEQFF.

The V call is TRBV18, the J call TRBJ2-5; the TCRdb D gene call, TRBD1, has no DNA to confirm it. CDR3 size: 15 residues. Germline CDR1 is KGHSH and CDR2 is LQKENI. The CDR3 protein is CASSPGQGLDETQYF. Full variable domain (outside the CDR3, taken from reference TRBV18 and TRBJ2-5): NAGVMQNPRHLVRRRGQEARLRCSPMKGHSHVYWYRQLPEEGLKFMVYLQKENIIDESGMPKERFSAEFPKEGPSILRIQQVVRGDSAAYFCASSPGQGLDETQYFGPGTRLLVL.

This clonotype ranks as medium-sized in terms of frequency. The chain recombines TRBV5-1 with TRBJ2-7; TCRdb's assignment of TRBD2 cannot be checked, as there is no DNA. This CDR3 contains 15 residues. CDR1 is SGHRS and CDR2 is YFSETQ in the germline V gene. The CDR3 spells CASSFGFGLSYEQYF.

This rearrangement joins TRBV10-3 to TRBJ2-7. The CDR3 totals 12 residues. Germline V lookup: CDR1 ENHRY, CDR2 SYGVKD. The CDR3 sequence is CAIGPDLYEQYF.

The chain joins TRBV10-3 to TRBJ1-1; TCRdb's assignment of TRBD1 cannot be checked, as there is no DNA. Germline values: CDR1 ENHRY, CDR2 SYGVKD. The CDR3 runs 14 residues. CDR3 protein: CAISNPNQGPEAFF.

J is TRBJ2-7 and V is TRBV4-3; no DNA is available, so the TRBD1 call from TCRdb remains unchecked. CDR1 and CDR2 (germline): LGHNA, YSLEER. This CDR3 spans 15 amino acids. The CDR3: CASSQDWDTAYEQYF.

Frequency places this clonotype as medium-sized. This chain links TRBV20-1 with TRBJ2-1; absent DNA, TCRdb's TRBD1 call cannot be checked. CDR1 is DFQATT, CDR2 SNEGSKA, per germline (reference sequence). This CDR3 is 13 amino acids long. The CDR3 here is CSARELGADEQFF.

This clonotype counts as medium-sized by frequency. The CDR3 is CASSYSTGPGPSYNEQFF. The rearrangement links TRBV6-5 to TRBJ2-1; TCRdb proposes TRBD1, but this gene call is untestable without DNA. This CDR3 comprises 18 residues. Germline V gene lookup returns CDR1 MNHEY and CDR2 SVGAGI.

The CDR3 here is CASSLRLAAKGELFF. V is TRBV7-2 and J is TRBJ2-2. In germline, CDR1 is SGHTA, CDR2 FQGNSA. The length of the CDR3 is 15 residues.